This TCR beta chain was sequenced for a study of neoadjuvant anti-PD-1 for oral cavity cancer. The overall study: Patients without progression received a fourth nivolumab dose around day 43, then surgical resection on days 50-56.

Profiled with immunoSEQ multiplex PCR; TCRdb holds only in-frame clones, not every one. The sample has roughly 18,000 clones; approximately 70% are singletons. Blood cells were analyzed directly, without culture or expansion. V lost 2 bases and J lost 2; bases outside the gene matches: 4. The germline gives CDR1 SGHVS, CDR2 FNYEAQ. This CDR3 has 15 residues. J is TRBJ2-3 and V is TRBV7-6; TRBD2 matches 7 bases. The receptor was derived from a person aged 35-80 years with oral cavity squamous cell carcinoma. The input for sequencing was PBMCs, taken before nivolumab (anti-PD-1) treatment. The CDR3 nucleotides read TGTGCCAGCAGCTTAAGCGGGACCACCACAGATACGCAGTATTTT. Translating gives CASSLSGTTTDTQYF.